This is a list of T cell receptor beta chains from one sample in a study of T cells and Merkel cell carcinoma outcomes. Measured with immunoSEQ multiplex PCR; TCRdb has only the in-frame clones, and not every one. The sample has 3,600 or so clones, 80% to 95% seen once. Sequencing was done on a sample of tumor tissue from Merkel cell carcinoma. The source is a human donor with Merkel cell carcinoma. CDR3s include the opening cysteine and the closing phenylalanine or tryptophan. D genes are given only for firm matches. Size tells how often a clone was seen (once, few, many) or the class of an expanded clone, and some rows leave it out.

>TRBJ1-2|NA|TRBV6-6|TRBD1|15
TGTGCCAGCAGTTACAACCTAGGGACAGGGCAAGGCTACACCTTC
CASSYNLGTGQGYTF
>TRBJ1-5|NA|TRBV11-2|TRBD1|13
TGTGCCAGCAGCCGACAGGGCTATCAGCCCCAGCATTTT
CASSRQGYQPQHF
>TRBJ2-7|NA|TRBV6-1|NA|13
TGTGCCAGCCGACGACGGAGCTCCTACGAGCAGTACTTC
CASRRRSSYEQYF
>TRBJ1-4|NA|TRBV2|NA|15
TGTGCCAGCAATGAAAGTGGCAGCGAAAGGGAAAAACTGTTTTTT
CASNESGSEREKLFF
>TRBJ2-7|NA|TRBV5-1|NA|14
TGCGCCAGCAGCTTGGGGGTAGGGCTCTACGAGCAGTACTTC
CASSLGVGLYEQYF
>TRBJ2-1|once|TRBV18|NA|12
TGTGCCAGCTCACGGGGTTCGAATGAGCAGTTCTTC
CASSRGSNEQFF
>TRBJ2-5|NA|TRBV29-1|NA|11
TGCAGCGTTGAGCCCCAAGAGACCCAGTACTTC
CSVEPQETQYF
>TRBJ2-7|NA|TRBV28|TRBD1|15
TGTGCCAGCAGTTCCGGGACAGTGGAAACCTACGAGCAGTACTTC
CASSSGTVETYEQYF
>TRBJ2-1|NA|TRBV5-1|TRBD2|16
TGCGCCAGCAGCATAACTAGCGGGGGGGCAATCAATGAGCAGTTCTTC
CASSITSGGAINEQFF
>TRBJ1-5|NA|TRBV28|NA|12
TGTGCCAGCAGTTCAGTCAATCAGCCCCAGCATTTT
CASSSVNQPQHF
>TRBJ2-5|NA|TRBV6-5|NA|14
TGTGCCAGCAGTTCGATTGGGGGGCCAAAGACCCAGTACTTC
CASSSIGGPKTQYF
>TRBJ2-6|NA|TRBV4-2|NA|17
TGTGCCAGCAGCCGGGGAGACAGGAACTCTGGGGCCAACATCCTGACTTTC
CASSRGDRNSGANILTF
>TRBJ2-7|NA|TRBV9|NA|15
TGTGCCAGCAGCCTAGGGGGGGACACGTCCTACGAGCAGTACTTC
CASSLGGDTSYEQYF
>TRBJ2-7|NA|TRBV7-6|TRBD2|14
TGTGCCAGCAGCTTAATCAGCGGGGGTTACGAGCAGTACTTC
CASSLISGGYEQYF
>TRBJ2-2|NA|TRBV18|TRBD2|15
TGTGCCAGCTCACCCTTGACGGGGGGTCCCGGGGAGCTGTTTTTT
CASSPLTGGPGELFF
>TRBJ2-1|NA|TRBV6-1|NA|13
TGTGCCAGCACCCTCCTAACGGGCAATGAGCAGTTCTTC
CASTLLTGNEQFF
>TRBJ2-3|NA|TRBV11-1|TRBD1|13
TGTGCCAGCCGAGAGGGGGCAAGAGATACACAGTATTTT
CASREGARDTQYF
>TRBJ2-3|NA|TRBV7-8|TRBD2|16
TGTGCCAGCAGCTTAGTAGCGGGAGGACGCACAGATACGCAGTATTTT
CASSLVAGGRTDTQYF
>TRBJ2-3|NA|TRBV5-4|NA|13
TGTGCCAGCACCCTCCCTAGCACAGATACGCAGTATTTT
CASTLPSTDTQYF
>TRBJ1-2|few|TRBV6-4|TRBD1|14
TGTGCCAGCAGTGACTCGACAGGGCTCTATGGCTACACCTTC
CASSDSTGLYGYTF
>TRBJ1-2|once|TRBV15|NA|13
TGTGCCACCAGGGCAGCCAATGCCTATGGCTACACCTTC
CATRAANAYGYTF
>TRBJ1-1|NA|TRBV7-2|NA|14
TGTGCCAGCAGCTTGCAGGGAAGTGCGGGGAAAGCTTTCTTT
CASSLQGSAGKAFF
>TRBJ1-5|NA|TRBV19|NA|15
TGTGCCAGCAGCCCCCAGGGGCTTGGCTTCGGGAACCAGCATTTT
CASSPQGLGFGNQHF
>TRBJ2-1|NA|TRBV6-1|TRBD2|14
TGTGCCATCGACAGCGGGAGATCCTACAATGAGCAGTTCTTC
CAIDSGRSYNEQFF